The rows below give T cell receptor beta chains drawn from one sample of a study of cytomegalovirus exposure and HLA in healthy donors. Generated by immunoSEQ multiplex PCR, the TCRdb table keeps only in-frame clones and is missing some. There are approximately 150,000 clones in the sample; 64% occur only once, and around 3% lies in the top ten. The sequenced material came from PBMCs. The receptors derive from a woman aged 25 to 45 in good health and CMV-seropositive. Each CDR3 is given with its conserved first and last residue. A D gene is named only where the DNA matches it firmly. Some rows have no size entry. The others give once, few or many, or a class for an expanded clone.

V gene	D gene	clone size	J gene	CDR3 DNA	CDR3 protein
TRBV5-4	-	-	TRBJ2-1	TGTGCCAGCAGCTTGAATTCACGGGGGAGGGAGCAGTTCTTC	CASSLNSRGREQFF
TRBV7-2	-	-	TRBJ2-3	TGTGCCAGCAGCTTAAATCTTATAGATACGCAGTATTTT	CASSLNLIDTQYF
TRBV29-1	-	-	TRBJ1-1	TGCAGCGTTGTCGAGTCTGAGGGGGACACTGAAGCTTTCTTT	CSVVESEGDTEAFF
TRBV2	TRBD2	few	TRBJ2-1	TGTGCCAGCAGGGGACTAGCGGGAGCCTACAATGAGCAGTTCTTC	CASRGLAGAYNEQFF
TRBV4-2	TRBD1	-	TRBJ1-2	TGTGCCAGCAGCCAAGACCCCGGGACAGGGAGTGGCTACACCTTC	CASSQDPGTGSGYTF
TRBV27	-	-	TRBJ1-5	TGTGCCAGCTCCCGCGTTGGCAATCAGCCCCAGCATTTT	CASSRVGNQPQHF
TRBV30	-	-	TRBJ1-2	TGTGCCTGGAGTGGGGCATTTAGGCCGGATGGCTACACCTTC	CAWSGAFRPDGYTF
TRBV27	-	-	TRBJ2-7	TGTGCCAGCAGTTTAGGAGCATACTCCTACGAGCAGTACTTC	CASSLGAYSYEQYF
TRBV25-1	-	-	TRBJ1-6	TGTGCCAGCAGTGCCCAATACAGATTTTCCCCCCTCCACTTT	CASSAQYRFSPLHF
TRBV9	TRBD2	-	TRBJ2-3	TGTGCCAGCAGCGTGTACGGACTAGCGGGGGGGCCATTAGATACGCAGTATTTT	CASSVYGLAGGPLDTQYF
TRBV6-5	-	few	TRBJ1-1	TGTGCCAGCAGTTACCCGGGGGGCGCTGAAGCTTTCTTT	CASSYPGGAEAFF
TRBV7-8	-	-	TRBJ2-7	TGTGCCAGCAGCTTTCCACCCCGAACTTACGAGCAGTACTTC	CASSFPPRTYEQYF
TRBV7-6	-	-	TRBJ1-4	TGTGCCAGCAGCTTCTCGGCAGGGTCCGTAAAACTGTTTTTT	CASSFSAGSVKLFF
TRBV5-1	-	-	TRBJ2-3	TGCGCCAGCAGGAGGTCTGGGGCCGCGACAGATACGCAGTATTTT	CASRRSGAATDTQYF
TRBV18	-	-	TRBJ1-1	TGTGCCAGCTCACCACAGCAGAACACTGAAGCTTTCTTT	CASSPQQNTEAFF
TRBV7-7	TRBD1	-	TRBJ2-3	TGTGCTAGCAGCTTAAATCCACGGACAGGGGATCAGTATTTT	CASSLNPRTGDQYF
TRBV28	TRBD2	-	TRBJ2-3	TGTGCCAGCAGTTCTGCGGGGGGGCGGACGCAGTATTTT	CASSSAGGRTQYF
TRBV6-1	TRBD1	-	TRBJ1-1	TGTGCCAGCAGTCGGACAGGGCTCGACACTGAAGCTTTCTTT	CASSRTGLDTEAFF
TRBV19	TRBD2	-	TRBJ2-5	TGTGCCAGTAGTATGGCGGGAGTTTTGGAGACCCAGTACTTC	CASSMAGVLETQYF
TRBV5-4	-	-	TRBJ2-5	TGTGCCAGCAGCTTTGAGTCTTGGGAGACCCAGTACTTC	CASSFESWETQYF
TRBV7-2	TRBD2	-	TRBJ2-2	TGTGCCAGCAGCCCCCCCGCGGGACTAGCGGGCGTCACCGGGGAGCTGTTTTTT	CASSPPAGLAGVTGELFF
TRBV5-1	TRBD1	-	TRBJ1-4	TGCGCCAGCAGCTTGACAGGGGCGGGTAATGAAAAACTGTTTTTT	CASSLTGAGNEKLFF
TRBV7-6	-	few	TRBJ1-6	TGTGCCAGCAGCCCACTGGGGGGAGGTAATTCACCCCTCCACTTT	CASSPLGGGNSPLHF
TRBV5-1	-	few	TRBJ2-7	TGCGCCAGCAGCCTCTTGACCCCCGGGTCCCATATTTCTCCTACGAGGCAGTACTTC	CASSLLTPGSHISPTRQYF
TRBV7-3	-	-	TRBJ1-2	TGTGCCAGCAGCTTCGAACCTGGACAGAGCTACACCTTC	CASSFEPGQSYTF
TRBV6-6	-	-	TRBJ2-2	TGTGCCAGCACCCTTGCGAACACCGGGGAGCTGTTTTTT	CASTLANTGELFF
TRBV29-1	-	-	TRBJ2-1	TGCAGCGGATGGGACTCGCTCGGAGAGCAGTTCTTC	CSGWDSLGEQFF
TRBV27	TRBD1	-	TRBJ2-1	TGTGCCAGCAGTCCCGGCTGGACAGGGGGCGGGGAGCAGTTCTTC	CASSPGWTGGGEQFF
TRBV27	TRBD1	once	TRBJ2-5	TGTGCCAGCAGACCTCGACAGGGAGTCAGAGAGACCCAGTACTTC	CASRPRQGVRETQYF
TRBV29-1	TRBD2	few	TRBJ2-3	TGCAGCGTTGAAAGCCGACGGGAGGGGGCAGATACGCAGTATTTT	CSVESRREGADTQYF
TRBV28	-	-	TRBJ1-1	TGTGCCAGCAGTTTAAATATCGACACTGAAGCTTTCTTT	CASSLNIDTEAFF